This T cell receptor beta chain was observed in a study of T-cell reconstitution after alpha-beta-depleted transplantation in children. This CDR3 has 17 amino acids. Deletions cut 2 bases from V and 1 base from J, with 16 bases between. Per germline, CDR1 MGHDK and CDR2 SYGVNS. Construction of the TCRbeta library involved unique molecular identifiers. TCRdb reprocessed the PCR reads with MiXCR, giving one entry per CDR3 protein. Here the sample spans just under 550,000 distinct CDR3 sequences, around 18% being singletons. At least ten counts were recorded for this clonotype. The receptor's source is a human donor who donated a stem cell graft to a child with acute lymphoblastic leukemia. The chain combines TRBV25-1 with TRBJ2-3; a weak D match, TRBD2 (6 bases). The specimen was PBMCs from the stem cell graft donor, collected from the stem cell graft. The CDR3 protein is CASSEKLSQRGTDTQYF. For the CDR3, the DNA is TGTGCCAGCAGTGAAAAGCTGTCTCAGCGGGGCACAGATACGCAGTATTTT. Full variable domain (outside the CDR3, taken from reference TRBV25-1 and TRBJ2-3): EADIYQTPRYLVIGTGKKITLECSQTMGHDKMYWYQQDPGMELHLIHYSYGVNSTEKGDLSSESTVSRIRTEHFPLTLESARPSHTSQYLCASSEKLSQRGTDTQYFGPGTRLTVL.